What follows are 5 T cell receptor beta chains derived from one specimen sequenced in a study of shared clonotypes between healthy human individuals. The method was immunoSEQ multiplex PCR; TCRdb's version includes in-frame clones alone and lacks a portion of them. Among roughly 1,100,000 clones listed, about 70% were seen once. The sequencing input was memory CD4+ T cells sorted from blood. Specified subset: CD45RA-negative fraction. The receptors originated from a man between 18 and 35 years old in good health.

This rearrangement joins TRBV11-2 to TRBJ2-3; no clear D. Per germline, CDR1 SGHAT and CDR2 FQNNGV. The ends were cut back, 1 base at V and 5 bases at J, with 16 bases in the middle. This CDR3 is 16 amino acids long. The CDR3 loop reads CASSLVGGLGGDTQYF. In DNA, the CDR3 is TGTGCCAGCAGCTTAGTAGGTGGCCTTGGCGGAGATACGCAGTATTTT.

This clone was seen many times. This sequence joins TRBV25-1 and TRBJ2-1; D gene uncertain. With 4 bases removed from V and 1 base from J, the gap between germline ends came to 8 bases. Germline V gene sequence: CDR1 MGHDK, CDR2 SYGVNS. The CDR3 is 14 amino acids. The CDR3 sequence: CASSVDGSYNEQFF. CDR3 coding DNA: TGTGCCAGCAGTGTGGACGGTTCCTACAATGAGCAGTTCTTC.

The rearrangement uses TRBV9 and TRBJ2-5; maybe TRBD2 (6 bases). The CDR3 has 15 residues. V shed 3 bases and J shed 4 bases, with 16 bases lying between them. CDR1 is SGDLS, CDR2 YYNGEE, per germline. The CDR3 loop is CASSAMGGETETQYF. The CDR3 DNA sequence: TGTGCCAGCAGCGCCATGGGGGGAGAAACAGAGACCCAGTACTTC.

The chain combines TRBV14 with TRBJ2-7; D is ambiguous. There are 14 residues in the CDR3. From germline, CDR1 is SGHDN and CDR2 FVKESK. Trimming removed 2 bases at V and 1 base at J, with 9 bases between. The CDR3 loop reads CASSQQQKSYEQYF. The DNA of the CDR3 is TGTGCCAGCAGCCAACAACAGAAATCCTACGAGCAGTACTTC.

Comment on this clone: Other nucleotide sequences in the sample specify the same CDR3. V usage is TRBV30 and J usage is TRBJ1-3; 7 nucleotides align to TRBD1. Trimming cost V 3 bases and J 0 bases; bases outside gene matches: 2. The germline V gene encodes CDR1 GTSNPN and CDR2 SVGIG (reference sequence). This CDR3 has 14 residues. The CDR3, as DNA: TGTGCCTGGAGCACAGGGGTCTCTGGAAACACCATATATTTT. The encoded protein is CAWSTGVSGNTIYF. Drawing the rest from reference TRBV30 and TRBJ1-3, the complete variable domain is SQTIHQWPATLVQPVGSPLSLECTVEGTSNPNLYWYRQAAGRGLQLLFYSVGIGQISSEVPQNLSASRPQDRQFILSSKKLLLSDSGFYLCAWSTGVSGNTIYFGEGSWLTVV.